One and the same sample provided the 15 T cell receptor beta chains below, sequenced in a study of blood T cell repertoires in COVID-19. Data came from immunoSEQ multiplex PCR; TCRdb stores just in-frame clones and leaves some out. The table has roughly 99,000 clones, around 74% seen once. The material sequenced was peripheral blood. Receptors originate from a woman aged 80 or older with active or convalescent COVID-19.

The gene calls are TRBV28 and TRBJ2-3; 7 bases are shared with TRBD2. Germline assignment: CDR1 MDHEN and CDR2 SYDVKM. This CDR3 has 10 residues. Unmatched junction bases numbered 3, after V lost 8 bases and J lost 10 bases. The CDR3 sequence is CASGAGAQYF. As DNA, the CDR3 is TGTGCCAGCGGTGCGGGAGCGCAGTATTTT.

This clone was detected a few times. The J gene is TRBJ2-1, the V gene TRBV7-3; 10 bases line up with TRBD2. In germline, CDR1 is SGHTA, CDR2 FQGTGA. V lost 3 bases and J lost 4; bases outside the gene matches: 3. The CDR3 is made up of 15 amino acids. The CDR3 spells CASSFGTSEYNEQFF. CDR3 nucleotide sequence: TGTGCCAGCAGCTTCGGGACTAGCGAGTACAATGAGCAGTTCTTC.

The V gene is TRBV5-1, the J gene TRBJ1-1; weak D call: TRBD1 (5 bases). V gave up 4 bases and J gave up 0 bases, with 13 bases separating them. Germline assignment: CDR1 SGHRS and CDR2 YFSETQ. This CDR3 has 15 amino acids. The CDR3 loop is CASSGGHPMNTEAFF. The CDR3 nucleotides are TGCGCCAGCAGCGGTGGACACCCGATGAACACTGAAGCTTTCTTT. Full variable domain (rest looked up from reference TRBV5-1 and TRBJ1-1): KAGVTQTPRYLIKTRGQQVTLSCSPISGHRSVSWYQQTPGQGLQFLFEYFSETQRNKGNFPGRFSGRQFSNSRSEMNVSTLELGDSALYLCASSGGHPMNTEAFFGQGTRLTVV.

This clone was recorded a few times. This CDR3 reads CASLAGDPPYNEQFF. The CDR3 DNA follows: TGCGCCAGCTTAGCGGGAGACCCCCCCTACAATGAGCAGTTCTTC. This rearrangement joins TRBV10-2 to TRBJ2-1, with 9 positions matching TRBD2. Germline values: CDR1 WSHSY, CDR2 SAAADI. The CDR3 is 15 amino acids. Trimming took 8 bases from V and 2 from J; bases not matched to a gene: 7.

The rearrangement uses TRBV6-6 and TRBJ1-1; possibly TRBD1 for D (5 bases). The V and J ends lost 2 bases and 1 base respectively, with 8 bases between them. Germline V gives CDR1 MNHNY, CDR2 SVGAGI (reference sequence). This CDR3 has 14 residues. The CDR3, as DNA: TGTGCCAGCAGTTACGCGGGGACGAACACTGAAGCTTTCTTT. Its translation is CASSYAGTNTEAFF.

This clone was recorded a few times. The CDR3: CASSPSIHGELFF. The CDR3 bases are TGTGCCAGCAGTCCCTCTATCCACGGGGAGCTGTTTTTT. V is TRBV28 and J is TRBJ2-2; D not certain. Trimming shortened V by 5 bases and J by 7 bases, and 11 bases separated the two germline ends. CDR1 MDHEN and CDR2 SYDVKM come from the germline V gene. The CDR3 spans 13 residues. The whole variable domain, filled in from reference TRBV28 and TRBJ2-2, reads DVKVTQSSRYLVKRTGEKVFLECVQDMDHENMFWYRQDPGLGLRLIYFSYDVKMKEKGDIPEGYSVSREKKERFSLILESASTNQTSMYLCASSPSIHGELFFGEGSRLTVL.

The gene calls are TRBV28 and TRBJ2-1, with D tentatively TRBD2 (5 bases). The V end lost 5 bases, the J end lost 2 bases, and 13 bases lay between the germline ends. Germline assignment: CDR1 MDHEN and CDR2 SYDVKM. This CDR3 region has 15 residues. CDR3 DNA: TGTGCCAGCAGTCTTACGGAGCGGACCTACAATGAGCAGTTCTTC. It specifies CASSLTERTYNEQFF.

The chain links TRBV11-2 to TRBJ1-1; D is perhaps TRBD1 (5 bases). This CDR3 region has 13 residues. V gave up 3 bases and J gave up 1 base, with 6 bases separating them. CDR1 and CDR2 from the germline V gene are SGHAT and FQNNGV. The CDR3 is CASSLGGNTEAFF. The CDR3 DNA is TGTGCCAGCAGCTTGGGGGGGAACACTGAAGCTTTCTTT.

V is TRBV4-1 and J is TRBJ1-1; tentative D call: TRBD1 (5 bases). Germline CDR1 is MGHRA and CDR2 is YSYEKL. V gave up 1 base and J gave up 5 bases, with 14 bases separating them. The CDR3 is made up of 15 amino acids. DNA of the CDR3: TGCGCCAGCAGCCAAGTCCTCAGGGAGGCGACTGAAGCTTTCTTT. Translating gives CASSQVLREATEAFF.

V usage is TRBV5-6 and J usage is TRBJ2-3; D possibly corresponds to TRBD1 (5 bases). Trimming shortened V by 4 bases and J by 4 bases, and 16 bases separated the two germline ends. The CDR3 has 15 amino acids. Germline values: CDR1 SGHDT, CDR2 YYEEEE. The CDR3 reads CASSRPHQGADTQYF. The CDR3 nucleotides read TGTGCCAGCAGCCGCCCCCACCAGGGTGCAGATACGCAGTATTTT.

The J gene is TRBJ1-6, the V gene TRBV2; D uncertain. The V end lost 4 bases, the J end lost 7 bases, and 5 bases lay between the germline ends. Germline assignment: CDR1 SNHLY and CDR2 FYNNEI. The CDR3 is 12 residues long. The CDR3: CASSVVNSPLHF. CDR3 nucleotide sequence: TGTGCCAGCAGTGTCGTGAATTCACCCCTCCACTTT. Variable domain in full (rest from reference TRBV2 and TRBJ1-6): EPEVTQTPSHQVTQMGQEVILRCVPISNHLYFYWYRQILGQKVEFLVSFYNNEISEKSEIFDDQFSVERPDGSNFTLKIRSTKLEDSAMYFCASSVVNSPLHFGNGTRLTVT.

The chain recombines TRBV19 with TRBJ1-6; D is unclear. V lost 5 bases and J lost 9, with 11 bases in between. Germline assignment: CDR1 LNHDA and CDR2 SQIVND (reference sequence). This CDR3 contains 13 residues. CDR3: CASSDMVGSPLHF. CDR3 DNA sequence: TGTGCCAGTAGTGACATGGTCGGTTCACCCCTCCACTTT.

The V gene is TRBV5-6, the J gene TRBJ1-5; D is possibly TRBD1 (5 bases). CDR1 and CDR2 from the germline V gene are SGHDT and YYEEEE. V lost 3 bases and J lost 1, with 17 bases in between. The CDR3 has 17 residues. The CDR3 DNA reads TGTGCCAGCAGCTCCTCCTTGCAGGGATGGAGCAATCAGCCCCAGCATTTT. Its translation: CASSSSLQGWSNQPQHF.

The chain is built from TRBV3-1 (or the pseudogene TRBV3-2) and TRBJ2-7; TRBD1 agrees at 7 bases. Per the germline V gene, CDR1 is LGHDT and CDR2 is YNNKEL (reference sequence). CDR3 size: 15 residues. Germline trimming cut 4 bases from V and 5 bases from J; bases unmatched to any gene: 11. The CDR3 DNA sequence: TGTGCCAGCAGCCCGACGGCAGGGGGTCCCCACGAGCAGTACTTC. Translated: CASSPTAGGPHEQYF.

The genes are TRBV5-1 and TRBJ1-4; D possibly corresponds to TRBD1 (6 bases). CDR3 length: 14 amino acids. V lost 4 bases and J lost 1, with 8 bases in between. In germline, CDR1 is SGHRS, CDR2 YFSETQ. The CDR3 loop is CASSEQGTNEKLFF. CDR3 in DNA: TGCGCCAGCAGCGAACAGGGAACTAATGAAAAACTGTTTTTT. Based on the CDR3 plus reference TRBV5-1 and TRBJ1-4, the full variable domain is KAGVTQTPRYLIKTRGQQVTLSCSPISGHRSVSWYQQTPGQGLQFLFEYFSETQRNKGNFPGRFSGRQFSNSRSEMNVSTLELGDSALYLCASSEQGTNEKLFFGSGTQLSVL.